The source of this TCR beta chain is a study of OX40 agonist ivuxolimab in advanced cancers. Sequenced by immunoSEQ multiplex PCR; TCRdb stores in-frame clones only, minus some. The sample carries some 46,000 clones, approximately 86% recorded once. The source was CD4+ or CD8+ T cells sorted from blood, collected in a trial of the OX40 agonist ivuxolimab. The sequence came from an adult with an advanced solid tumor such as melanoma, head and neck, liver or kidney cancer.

For the CDR3, the DNA is TGTGCCAGCAGGGGACTAGCGGCGGGCAATGAGCAGTTCTTC. The encoded protein is CASRGLAAGNEQFF. The V call is TRBV6-5, the J call TRBJ2-1, with 11 positions matching TRBD2. The J segment lost 6 bases and the V segment lost 6 bases, leaving 4 bases of the junction unmatched. The CDR3 sequence is 14 residues long. Germline V CDR1 and CDR2: MNHEY, SVGAGI.